This T cell receptor beta chain was profiled in a study of CXCR3-negative and CXCR3-positive naive CD8 T cells. The CDR3 consists of 13 residues. CDR1 is SQVTM and CDR2 is ANQGSEA in the germline V gene. Preparation of TRB cDNA libraries relied on 5' RACE carrying UMI labels. From the 5' RACE reads, TCRdb lists one entry per CDR3 protein and no DNA. Recorded here are around 47,000 distinct CDR3 sequences; the top ten clones represent roughly 14%. The sequence came from a human donor in good health. Some clones in this sample may be carry-over from other donors' samples. This rearrangement joins TRBV29-1 to TRBJ1-3; the TCRdb call, TRBD1, lacks DNA for checking. The sequencing sample was made of memory CD8+ T cells from blood. CDR3 protein: CSVLQGLGNTIYF.